A selection of T cell receptor beta chains follows, all from one sample in a study of T cell responses to AZD1222 COVID-19 vaccine. The protocol was immunoSEQ multiplex PCR, while the TCRdb copy is restricted to in-frame clones and leaves out a portion. The repertoire holds some 150,000 clones, with approximately 90% as singletons. The sequencing here drew on peripheral blood, taken 28 days after the second AZD1222 dose. All receptors come from an adult who received the AZD1222 COVID-19 vaccine. Both conserved end residues are part of each CDR3. A D gene is named only where the DNA matches it firmly. Rows may omit the clone size; those that give it use once, few, many or a size class.

size: .
V: TRBV5-5
J: TRBJ1-4
D: .
CDR3: CASSSVGEKLFF
DNA: TGTGCCAGCAGCTCCGTTGGGGAAAAACTGTTTTTT

size: .
V: TRBV5-6
J: TRBJ2-1
D: TRBD1
CDR3: CASSSGTGQSYNEQFF
DNA: TGTGCCAGCAGCTCGGGGACAGGGCAAAGCTACAATGAGCAGTTCTTC

size: .
V: TRBV9
J: TRBJ2-7
D: .
CDR3: CASSVGAGSSYEQYF
DNA: TGTGCCAGCAGCGTAGGTGCGGGAAGCTCCTACGAGCAGTACTTC

size: .
V: TRBV5-4
J: TRBJ1-2
D: .
CDR3: CASSLGGGFIGYTF
DNA: TGTGCCAGCAGCTTGGGGGGTGGGTTTATCGGCTACACCTTC

size: .
V: TRBV6-5
J: TRBJ1-4
D: TRBD1
CDR3: CASTTGTGTEKLFF
DNA: TGTGCCAGCACCACCGGGACAGGGACTGAAAAACTGTTTTTT

size: .
V: TRBV18
J: TRBJ1-2
D: TRBD1
CDR3: CASSPDRVSYGYTF
DNA: TGTGCCAGCTCACCAGACAGGGTGAGCTATGGCTACACCTTC

size: .
V: TRBV19
J: TRBJ2-7
D: .
CDR3: CASSIDHPRRNYEQYF
DNA: TGTGCCAGTAGTATAGATCATCCGAGACGGAACTACGAGCAGTACTTC

size: .
V: TRBV5-4
J: TRBJ1-2
D: TRBD1
CDR3: CASSFPLLTGRGYTF
DNA: TGTGCCAGCAGCTTCCCCCTTTTGACAGGGCGAGGCTACACCTTC

size: .
V: TRBV6-6
J: TRBJ1-5
D: TRBD1
CDR3: CASSRDRFNQPQHF
DNA: TGTGCCAGCAGTCGGGACAGATTCAATCAGCCCCAGCATTTT

size: .
V: TRBV6-1
J: TRBJ1-2
D: .
CDR3: CASSENPSGTAYGYTF
DNA: TGTGCCAGCAGTGAAAATCCCAGCGGGACGGCCTATGGCTACACCTTC

size: .
V: TRBV7-2
J: TRBJ1-4
D: .
CDR3: CASSLSGQNYEKLFF
DNA: TGTGCCAGCAGCTTATCGGGGCAGAACTATGAAAAACTGTTTTTT

size: .
V: TRBV4-1
J: TRBJ2-1
D: .
CDR3: CASSPKGPGSSYNEQFF
DNA: TGCGCCAGCAGCCCGAAGGGTCCGGGGAGCTCCTACAATGAGCAGTTCTTC

size: .
V: TRBV21-1
J: TRBJ1-1
D: .
CDR3: CASSHGAREGCTEAFF
DNA: TGTGCCAGCAGCCACGGGGCCCGGGAGGGGTGCACTGAAGCTTTCTTT

size: .
V: TRBV2
J: TRBJ1-6
D: TRBD1
CDR3: CASSGRTGANSSPLHF
DNA: TGTGCCAGCAGTGGTAGGACAGGGGCAAATAGTTCGCCCCTCCACTTT

size: .
V: TRBV28
J: TRBJ2-7
D: TRBD1
CDR3: CASSLLGRGSDEQYF
DNA: TGTGCCAGCAGTTTATTGGGCAGGGGGAGCGACGAGCAGTACTTC

size: .
V: TRBV4-1
J: TRBJ2-7
D: TRBD1
CDR3: CASSHGTGGTYEQYF
DNA: TGCGCCAGCAGCCATGGGACAGGCGGAACCTACGAGCAGTACTTC

size: .
V: TRBV7-7
J: TRBJ1-4
D: TRBD1
CDR3: CASSLRTGVEEKLFF
DNA: TGTGCCAGCAGCTTAAGAACAGGGGTTGAGGAAAAACTGTTTTTT

size: .
V: TRBV30
J: TRBJ1-1
D: .
CDR3: CAWSVQLTGVAFF
DNA: TGTGCCTGGAGTGTACAGCTAACTGGGGTAGCTTTCTTT

size: once
V: TRBV4-2
J: TRBJ2-7
D: .
CDR3: CASSQSDGYEQYF
DNA: TGTGCCAGCAGCCAATCCGACGGTTACGAGCAGTACTTC

size: .
V: TRBV4-1
J: TRBJ1-1
D: .
CDR3: CASSSSAGHNTEAFF
DNA: TGCGCCAGCAGCTCCTCGGCGGGGCACAACACTGAAGCTTTCTTT

size: .
V: TRBV19
J: TRBJ1-1
D: .
CDR3: CASTLGGNTEAFF
DNA: TGTGCCAGTACTTTGGGTGGTAACACTGAAGCTTTCTTT

size: .
V: TRBV20-1
J: TRBJ2-1
D: .
CDR3: CSARVGRLVVF
DNA: TGCAGTGCTAGAGTAGGGAGACTAGTGGTCTTC

size: .
V: TRBV5-1
J: TRBJ1-2
D: .
CDR3: CASSLARTNYGYTF
DNA: TGCGCCAGCAGCTTGGCCAGGACCAACTATGGCTACACCTTC